The present TCR beta chain was sequenced within a study of cytomegalovirus exposure and HLA in healthy donors. Regarding this clone: No antigen is known for it.

Study findings and constraints: Being productive about 87% or about 30% of the time was typical of most TCR beta V segments in an earlier analysis.

The primer mix had 60 Vbeta and 13 Jbeta primers. Sequencing was performed with immunoSEQ multiplex PCR; in TCRdb, only in-frame clones are kept and a portion is missing. Here the sample spans over 80,000 clones, less than 80% being singletons. The ends were cut back, 5 bases at V and 1 base at J, with 6 bases in the middle. The CDR3 runs to 13 residues. Germline values: CDR1 LNHDA, CDR2 SQIVND (reference sequence). This sequence was found in a boy younger than 18 in good health and CMV-seropositive. Material: PBMCs. The chain carries TRBV19 and TRBJ2-4, with D perhaps matching TRBD1 (5 bases). The DNA for the CDR3 is TGTGCCAGTAGTGCAGGGGCCAAAAACATTCAGTACTTC. This sequence encodes CASSAGAKNIQYF.